Below are 25 T cell receptor beta chains sequenced from a single sample in a study of cytomegalovirus exposure and HLA in healthy donors. The study ran its PCR with 60 Vbeta and 13 Jbeta primers. Data came from immunoSEQ multiplex PCR; TCRdb stores just in-frame clones and leaves some out. The table has 150,000 to 160,000 clones, approximately 79% seen once. Sequencing was performed on PBMCs. Receptor source: a woman between 45 and 65 years old in good health and CMV-seropositive.

This rearrangement joins TRBV30 to TRBJ1-6; 8 nucleotides agree with TRBD1. The CDR3 runs to 16 residues. The trim removed 3 bases at V and 6 bases at J, leaving 10 bases unmatched. Germline CDR1 GTSNPN, CDR2 SVGIG (reference sequence). The CDR3 nucleotides read TGTGCCTGGAGACTTCCGGGACAGGACACTAATTCACCCCTCCACTTT. Encoded protein: CAWRLPGQDTNSPLHF.

The chain joins TRBV5-1 to TRBJ2-2, with D perhaps TRBD1 (5 bases). Deletions cut 0 bases from V and 1 base from J, with 7 bases between. CDR1 and CDR2 from the germline V gene are SGHRS and YFSETQ. The CDR3 is 15 amino acids. The CDR3 DNA sequence: TGCGCCAGCAGCTTGGGGCAGGGGAACACCGGGGAGCTGTTTTTT. Translating it yields CASSLGQGNTGELFF.

V and J are TRBV7-2 and TRBJ1-4; 8 positions agree with TRBD1. V lost 6 bases and J lost 8; bases outside the gene matches: 11. Germline lookup yields CDR1 SGHTA and CDR2 FQGNSA. This CDR3 region has 15 residues. CDR3 region: CASRNPGTGEEKLFF. Written as DNA, the CDR3 is TGTGCCAGCAGGAATCCTGGGACAGGAGAGGAAAAACTGTTTTTT.

The chain has TRBV10-3 and TRBJ1-2; TRBD1 matches 9 bases. The V gene's germline CDR1 is ENHRY and CDR2 SYGVKD. V lost 6 bases and J lost 1; bases outside the gene matches: 3. This CDR3 spans 14 amino acids. This CDR3 reads CAIRPGQGNYGYTF. As DNA, the CDR3 is TGTGCCATCAGACCGGGACAGGGTAACTATGGCTACACCTTC.

The DNA of the CDR3 is TGTGCCAGCAGCTTGGGGACTCACCTGTACGAGCAGTACTTC. Translated: CASSLGTHLYEQYF. The gene calls are TRBV5-5 and TRBJ2-7; D might be TRBD2 (5 bases). This CDR3 region has 14 residues. Germline CDR1 SGHKS, CDR2 YYEKEE (reference sequence). The V and J ends lost 0 bases and 4 bases respectively, with 11 bases between them.

The chain employs TRBV4-3 and TRBJ2-1; D is unresolved. The CDR3 is made up of 16 amino acids. Germline V CDR1 and CDR2: LGHNA, YSLEER. V was shortened by 0 bases and J by 3 bases, with 12 bases between the two germline ends. Here the CDR3 DNA reads TGCGCCAGCAGCCAAGAGCGGCCCCCGCTCTACAATGAGCAGTTCTTC. It specifies CASSQERPPLYNEQFF.

This clone occurred a few times. This sequence joins TRBV5-4 and TRBJ2-6, with 7 bases identical to TRBD2. The trim removed 0 bases at V and 0 bases at J, leaving 6 bases unmatched. This CDR3 is 18 amino acids long. Germline lookup yields CDR1 SGHNT and CDR2 YYREEE (reference sequence). The CDR3 DNA sequence: TGTGCCAGCAGCTTGGTGGGGCGGGGGAGCTCTGGGGCCAACGTCCTGACTTTC. This encodes CASSLVGRGSSGANVLTF.

The J gene is TRBJ2-7, the V gene TRBV10-3, with D perhaps TRBD1 (6 bases). Germline V gene sequence: CDR1 ENHRY, CDR2 SYGVKD. The CDR3 has 13 residues. The V end was cut by 6 bases, the J end by 2 bases, with 11 bases between. CDR3 loop: CAIRTGQTYEQYF. The CDR3 coding sequence is TGTGCCATCAGAACCGGACAGACCTACGAGCAGTACTTC.

The chain is built from TRBV7-3 and TRBJ2-1, with D perhaps matching TRBD2 (5 bases). The CDR3 extends over 16 amino acids. V was trimmed by 2 bases and J by 7 bases, leaving 18 bases between them. CDR1 and CDR2 (germline): SGHTA, FQGTGA. The CDR3 sequence is CASSLDLAPATNEQFF. The CDR3 DNA is TGTGCCAGCAGCTTAGACTTAGCGCCCGCTACGAATGAGCAGTTCTTC.

The chain recombines TRBV6-1 with TRBJ1-5, with TRBD1 matching 8 bases. V dropped 3 bases and J dropped 4; count of bases not matched to a gene: 11. CDR1 and CDR2 (germline): MNHNS, SASEGT. The length of the CDR3 is 17 residues. In DNA form, the CDR3 reads TGTGCCAGCAGTGACCGGGGGGCAGGGGGCTTTAATCAGCCCCAGCATTTT. Translation: CASSDRGAGGFNQPQHF.

This rearrangement joins TRBV5-1 to TRBJ1-1; 7 nucleotides agree with TRBD1. J lost 6 bases, V lost 4 bases, and 9 bases had no gene match. Germline CDR1 reads SGHRS; CDR2 reads YFSETQ. The CDR3 spans 14 residues. CDR3 residues: CASSLQGSYSEAFF. CDR3 nucleotide sequence: TGCGCCAGCAGCCTACAGGGGTCGTATTCTGAAGCTTTCTTT.

V usage is TRBV9 and J usage is TRBJ2-7, with D hard to call. The ends were cut back, 3 bases at V and 0 bases at J, with 4 bases in the middle. This CDR3 comprises 12 residues. CDR1 is SGDLS and CDR2 is YYNGEE in the germline V gene. The CDR3 loop is CASSDSSYEQYF. The CDR3, as DNA: TGTGCCAGCAGCGACAGCTCCTACGAGCAGTACTTC.

V and J are TRBV11-1 and TRBJ2-7, with D possibly being TRBD2 (6 bases). Between the trimmed V and J ends, which lost 3 bases and 0 bases, there was a span of 18 bases. Germline V gene sequence: CDR1 SGHAT, CDR2 FQDESV (reference sequence). This CDR3 is 17 amino acids long. The CDR3 sequence is CASSFGQTGTRSYEQYF. CDR3 DNA sequence: TGTGCCAGCAGCTTCGGCCAGACCGGGACTCGCTCCTACGAGCAGTACTTC.

This clone was seen just once. The CDR3 protein is CASSYEAGLEQYF. The DNA of the CDR3 is TGTGCCAGCAGCTACGAAGCGGGCCTCGAGCAGTACTTC. The chain carries TRBV7-9 and TRBJ2-7; a weak D match, TRBD2 (6 bases). Germline V lookup: CDR1 SEHNR, CDR2 FQNEAQ (reference sequence). The germline V and J ends were trimmed by 4 bases and 6 bases, with 13 bases remaining between them. The CDR3 consists of 13 residues.

The chain carries TRBV9 and TRBJ1-1, with D maybe TRBD1 (6 bases). Per the germline V gene, CDR1 is SGDLS and CDR2 is YYNGEE. V dropped 4 bases and J dropped 1 base, with 8 bases sitting between them. The CDR3 totals 13 residues. In DNA, the CDR3 is TGTGCCAGCAGCAAACAGGGGAACACTGAAGCTTTCTTT. This sequence encodes CASSKQGNTEAFF.

The chain combines TRBV11-1 with TRBJ2-4; 9 bases are a match to TRBD1. The germline gives CDR1 SGHAT, CDR2 FQDESV (reference sequence). J gave up 12 bases and V 3 bases, and 6 bases lay outside the gene matches. The CDR3 length is 13 residues. The CDR3 here is CASSFVGQGTQYF. The CDR3 bases are TGTGCCAGCAGCTTTGTCGGACAGGGGACTCAGTACTTC.

Here the CDR3 reads CASSPSEGAIGGYTF. Here the CDR3 DNA reads TGTGCCAGCTCACCCTCGGAGGGAGCTATAGGTGGCTACACCTTC. This sequence joins TRBV18 and TRBJ1-2; D call uncertain. The V gene lost 3 bases and the J gene lost 7 bases, with 18 bases spanning the gap. Per the germline V gene, CDR1 is KGHSH and CDR2 is LQKENI. This CDR3 has 15 amino acids. The full variable domain, rest sourced from reference TRBV18 and TRBJ1-2, is NAGVMQNPRHLVRRRGQEARLRCSPMKGHSHVYWYRQLPEEGLKFMVYLQKENIIDESGMPKERFSAEFPKEGPSILRIQQVVRGDSAAYFCASSPSEGAIGGYTFGSGTRLTVV.

To note about this clone: The same CDR3 arises from other DNA sequences in this sample as well. The V call is TRBV19, the J call TRBJ1-2, with 11 positions matching TRBD1. The CDR3 spans 14 residues. J lost 4 bases, V lost 5 bases, and 3 bases had no gene match. Germline CDR1 LNHDA, CDR2 SQIVND (reference sequence). CDR3 coding DNA: TGTGCCAGTAGTCCCGGGACAGGGGGCTATGGCTACACCTTC. Translating gives CASSPGTGGYGYTF.

In this sample, this clone turned up a few times. The genes are TRBV2 and TRBJ1-6; D is possibly TRBD1 (6 bases). Between the trimmed V and J ends, which lost 8 bases and 7 bases, there was a span of 12 bases. The CDR3 is made up of 13 amino acids. The germline V gene has CDR1 SNHLY and CDR2 FYNNEI. In DNA form, the CDR3 reads TGTGCCAGCTGGGGGCGCGGGAATTCACCCCTCCACTTT. It yields the protein CASWGRGNSPLHF.

V usage is TRBV5-6 and J usage is TRBJ2-2; D uncertain. The CDR3 length is 14 residues. Trimming shortened V by 2 bases and J by 4 bases, and 9 bases separated the two germline ends. Germline CDR1 and CDR2: SGHDT and YYEEEE. The CDR3 DNA is TGTGCCAGCAGCTTCCCAGGCCGCACCGGGGAGCTGTTTTTT. Amino acids: CASSFPGRTGELFF.

The genes are TRBV9 and TRBJ2-6; TRBD2 is a possible D gene (6 bases). In germline, CDR1 is SGDLS, CDR2 YYNGEE. The CDR3 contains 17 residues. Trimming removed 0 bases from V and 0 bases from J, with 10 bases in between. The CDR3 DNA reads as TGTGCCAGCAGCGTAGCTCGCGGGACCTCTGGGGCCAACGTCCTGACTTTC. Translating gives CASSVARGTSGANVLTF.

The chain carries TRBV11-2 and TRBJ2-7; possible D gene TRBD1, 6 bases. The CDR3 runs to 14 residues. The V end was cut by 3 bases, the J end by 2 bases, with 11 bases between. From germline, CDR1 is SGHAT and CDR2 FQNNGV. CDR3 region: CASSFRDTPYEQYF. In DNA form, the CDR3 reads TGTGCCAGCAGCTTCCGGGACACCCCCTACGAGCAGTACTTC.

V usage is TRBV4-1 and J usage is TRBJ2-7, with 7 bases that match TRBD1. The CDR3 has 18 residues. Losses at the gene ends were 4 bases for V and 1 base for J; bases not matched to a gene: 16. Germline loops: CDR1 MGHRA, CDR2 YSYEKL. This CDR3 reads CASSPGPIRTGRSYEQYF. CDR3 DNA sequence: TGCGCCAGCAGCCCAGGACCAATCAGGACAGGAAGGTCCTACGAGCAGTACTTC.

This rearrangement joins TRBV9 to TRBJ2-3; the match to TRBD2 covers 9 bases. Germline V gene lookup returns CDR1 SGDLS and CDR2 YYNGEE. V trimming: 0 bases; J trimming: 8 bases; junction bases outside the gene matches: 7. This CDR3 contains 15 residues. The CDR3 DNA reads TGTGCCAGCAGCGTAGGGGGGACTAGCAGCCCTACGCAGTATTTT. Its protein is CASSVGGTSSPTQYF.

The genes are TRBV19 and TRBJ2-7; 7 nucleotides align to TRBD1. The V gene end was trimmed by 4 bases and the J gene end by 4 bases; junction bases not matched to a gene: 13. The CDR3 length is 16 residues. Germline assignment: CDR1 LNHDA and CDR2 SQIVND (reference sequence). This chain's CDR3 is CASSTTGTEFWYEQYF. In DNA form, the CDR3 reads TGTGCCAGTAGTACTACCGGGACAGAGTTTTGGTACGAGCAGTACTTC.